A single sample gave rise to the 19 T cell receptor beta chains below, sequenced in a study of shared clonotypes between healthy human individuals. TCRdb's copy holds only in-frame clones and misses some; the assay was immunoSEQ multiplex PCR. The sample contains about 1,900,000 clones, about 95% of which appear only once. The naive CD8 fraction comprised CD45RO-negative cells positively selected for CCR7 and excluded terminally differentiated effector memory CD45RA+ cells. Sequencing input: naive CD8+ T cells sorted from blood. These receptors came from a man younger than 30 in good health.

V usage is TRBV5-1 and J usage is TRBJ2-1; D is ambiguous. V lost 0 bases and J 9 bases, leaving 7 bases between the germline ends. This CDR3 contains 12 residues. Germline V lookup: CDR1 SGHRS, CDR2 YFSETQ. The CDR3: CASSLEAFEQFF. The CDR3 DNA is TGCGCCAGCAGCTTGGAAGCGTTTGAGCAGTTCTTC.

The CDR3 DNA is TGTGCCAGCACCGAGGGGGGGCGCGGCACTGAAGCTTTCTTT. It codes for CASTEGGRGTEAFF. The chain combines TRBV28 with TRBJ1-1; tentative D call: TRBD1 (6 bases). Trimming removed 7 bases from V and 4 bases from J, with 16 bases in between. The CDR3 runs to 14 residues. CDR1 is MDHEN and CDR2 is SYDVKM in the germline V gene.

The rearrangement joins TRBV15 to TRBJ2-5; no clear D. CDR1 is LNHNV, CDR2 YYDKDF, per germline (reference sequence). The V end lost 0 bases, the J end lost 5 bases, and 13 bases lay between the germline ends. The CDR3 has 15 amino acids. CDR3 coding DNA: TGTGCCACCAGCAGAGATAAAGGCTCAGACGAGACCCAGTACTTC. Protein sequence: CATSRDKGSDETQYF.

Of note for this clone: Other DNA sequences in this specimen translate into the identical CDR3. The chain combines TRBV10-1 with TRBJ1-1, with D unclear. CDR1 is WNHNN, CDR2 SYGVQD, per germline (reference sequence). Trimming removed 2 bases at V and 1 base at J, with 5 bases between. The CDR3 loop spans 13 amino acids. CDR3 amino acids: CASSERGNTEAFF. The CDR3 DNA reads TGCGCCAGCAGTGAGCGGGGGAACACTGAAGCTTTCTTT.

This chain connects TRBV7-2 to TRBJ2-7, with unresolved D. The germline gives CDR1 SGHTA, CDR2 FQGNSA. The CDR3 extends over 15 amino acids. V was shortened by 4 bases and J by 5 bases, with 18 bases between the two germline ends. The CDR3 sequence is CASSSRVPRKDEQYF. CDR3 DNA: TGTGCCAGCAGCTCTCGGGTCCCTAGAAAGGACGAGCAGTACTTC.

This chain uses TRBV27 with TRBJ1-6; D gene uncertain. This CDR3 is built from 16 residues. With 1 base removed from V and 4 bases from J, the gap between germline ends came to 11 bases. The V gene's germline CDR1 is MNHEY and CDR2 SMNVEV (reference sequence). The chain's CDR3 is CASSLLGPLYNSPLHF. As DNA, the CDR3 is TGTGCCAGCAGTTTATTAGGGCCACTTTATAATTCACCCCTCCACTTT.

This chain joins TRBV5-6 and TRBJ2-3; 11 positions agree with TRBD2. This CDR3 comprises 17 residues. With 0 bases clipped from V and 5 bases from J, the junction kept 8 bases outside the gene matches. Germline V lookup: CDR1 SGHDT, CDR2 YYEEEE. The CDR3 DNA sequence: TGTGCCAGCAGCTTGGCCGTTAGCGGGGGGGCCAGAGATACGCAGTATTTT. Translating it yields CASSLAVSGGARDTQYF. The full variable domain, completed using reference TRBV5-6 and TRBJ2-3, is DAGVTQSPTHLIKTRGQQVTLRCSPKSGHDTVSWYQQALGQGPQFIFQYYEEEERQRGNFPDRFSGHQFPNYSSELNVNALLLGDSALYLCASSLAVSGGARDTQYFGPGTRLTVL.

As DNA, the CDR3 is TGCAGTTTTAAAATCGGTGAGCAGTTCTTC. Its protein is CSFKIGEQFF. This sequence joins TRBV20-1 and TRBJ2-1; D is unclear. Germline V gene data show CDR1 as DFQATT and CDR2 as SNEGSKA (reference sequence). V was pared by 8 bases and J by 9 bases, with 11 bases between. This CDR3 is 10 amino acids long.

The chain joins TRBV4-1 to TRBJ1-3; no definite D call. CDR1 and CDR2 from the germline V gene are MGHRA and YSYEKL. The length of the CDR3 is 15 residues. Trimming removed 1 base from V and 6 bases from J, with 13 bases in between. CDR3 DNA: TGCGCCAGCAGCCAAGCTCGACTGAGCGAAAACACCATATATTTT. Encoded protein: CASSQARLSENTIYF.

The V call is TRBV25-1, the J call TRBJ1-2; 8 nucleotides align to TRBD1. J gave up 4 bases and V 4 bases, and 2 bases lay outside the gene matches. The CDR3 contains 13 residues. Germline CDR1 MGHDK, CDR2 SYGVNS. The CDR3 spells CASSVGTGYGYTF. The CDR3 DNA sequence: TGTGCCAGCAGTGTCGGGACAGGCTATGGCTACACCTTC.

The V and J genes are TRBV25-1 and TRBJ2-1, with 7 bases matching TRBD2. CDR3 size: 14 residues. Looked up from germline, CDR1 is MGHDK and CDR2 is SYGVNS. J lost 4 bases, V lost 4 bases, and 4 bases had no gene match. This chain's CDR3 is CASSAGDYYNEQFF. CDR3 DNA sequence: TGTGCCAGCAGTGCCGGGGACTATTACAATGAGCAGTTCTTC. Full variable domain (outside the CDR3, taken from reference TRBV25-1 and TRBJ2-1): EADIYQTPRYLVIGTGKKITLECSQTMGHDKMYWYQQDPGMELHLIHYSYGVNSTEKGDLSSESTVSRIRTEHFPLTLESARPSHTSQYLCASSAGDYYNEQFFGPGTRLTVL.

CDR3 sequence: CAWSGSGRRDEQFF. CDR3 DNA: TGTGCCTGGAGCGGTAGCGGGAGACGGGATGAGCAGTTCTTC. J is TRBJ2-1 and V is TRBV30; 9 nucleotides align to TRBD2. J lost 8 bases, V lost 3 bases, and 8 bases had no gene match. This CDR3 is 14 amino acids long. CDR1 and CDR2 (germline): GTSNPN, SVGIG (reference sequence).

Details on this clone: This sample also contains other DNA sequences that code for the same CDR3. The chain carries TRBV4-1 and TRBJ1-5; 7 nucleotides align to TRBD1. The CDR3 has 16 amino acids. V lost 2 bases and J lost 1; bases outside the gene matches: 5. Germline lookup yields CDR1 MGHRA and CDR2 YSYEKL. The CDR3 sequence: CASSQRQGLSNQPQHF. DNA of the CDR3: TGCGCCAGCAGCCAACGACAGGGTTTAAGCAATCAGCCCCAGCATTTT.

Turning to this clone: Distinct nucleotide sequences in the sample also encode this CDR3. The chain uses TRBV6-5 and TRBJ1-3, with TRBD1 as a possible D gene (5 bases). V lost 2 bases to trimming and J lost 4 bases, with 9 bases between them. Germline V gene data show CDR1 as MNHEY and CDR2 as SVGAGI. CDR3 size: 14 residues. CDR3 region: CASSYGGSGNTIYF. CDR3 DNA: TGTGCCAGCAGTTACGGGGGATCAGGAAACACCATATATTTT.

The CDR3 here is CASSLTYNEQYF. CDR3 in DNA: TGTGCCAGCAGCCTCACATACAACGAGCAGTACTTC. This sequence joins TRBV5-6 and TRBJ2-7; no clear D gene. The CDR3 has 12 amino acids. V lost 4 bases to trimming and J lost 5 bases, with 10 bases between them. CDR1 SGHDT and CDR2 YYEEEE come from the germline V gene.

To note about this clone: Other DNA sequences in this specimen translate into the identical CDR3. The chain carries TRBV27 and TRBJ2-1; no firm D call. CDR1 and CDR2 from the germline V gene are MNHEY and SMNVEV (reference sequence). Trimming took 0 bases from V and 6 from J, leaving 3 bases between them. This CDR3 spans 12 amino acids. In nucleotides, the CDR3 is TGTGCCAGCAGTTTATCGGGCAATGAGCAGTTCTTC. This translates into CASSLSGNEQFF.

This chain uses TRBV4-3 with TRBJ2-1; D is undetermined. The CDR3 spans 17 residues. The germline V gene has CDR1 LGHNA and CDR2 YSLEER. V was shortened by 0 bases and J by 2 bases, with 14 bases between the two germline ends. Here the CDR3 reads CASSQDLLQDPYNEQFF. CDR3 sequence (DNA): TGCGCCAGCAGCCAAGATCTACTCCAAGACCCCTACAATGAGCAGTTCTTC.

The chain has TRBV9 and TRBJ1-1; the match to TRBD1 covers 10 bases. The CDR3 sequence is 16 residues long. V dropped 0 bases and J dropped 6; count of bases not matched to a gene: 8. Germline CDR1 is SGDLS and CDR2 is YYNGEE. CDR3 in amino acids: CASSVVTGGSRSEAFF. CDR3 in DNA: TGTGCCAGCAGCGTAGTGACAGGGGGCTCTCGGTCTGAAGCTTTCTTT.

The rearrangement uses TRBV11-1 and TRBJ2-7, with TRBD1 matching 7 bases. Germline values: CDR1 SGHAT, CDR2 FQDESV (reference sequence). This CDR3 contains 14 residues. The V gene end was trimmed by 3 bases and the J gene end by 4 bases; junction bases not matched to a gene: 6. The CDR3 bases are TGTGCCAGCAGCTTTGGACAGGTTGGGTACGAGCAGTACTTC. This translates into CASSFGQVGYEQYF.